This is a list of T cell receptor beta chains from one sample in a study of blood T cell repertoires in COVID-19. Libraries were prepared by immunoSEQ multiplex PCR; TCRdb keeps only in-frame clonotypes and omits some of them. The data contain approximately 400,000 clones, roughly nine tenths of them singletons. The sample taken for sequencing was PBMCs or T cells enriched from blood (not recorded which). The origin of the receptors is a woman aged 40-49 years who had been exposed to COVID-19. The CDR3 runs from the conserved cysteine through the conserved F or W. The D gene is left open where the match is weak. Not all rows give a size; the values are once, few, many and, for expanded clones, a class.

size: NA
V: TRBV9
J: TRBJ2-1
D: NA
CDR3: CASSAQSYNEQFF
DNA: TGTGCCAGCAGCGCTCAGTCCTACAATGAGCAGTTCTTC

size: NA
V: TRBV6-1
J: TRBJ1-3
D: NA
CDR3: CASSEGALGNTIYF
DNA: TGTGCCAGCAGTGAAGGGGCGCTTGGAAACACCATATATTTT

size: once
V: TRBV27
J: TRBJ1-5
D: TRBD1
CDR3: CASSFRQGSQPQHF
DNA: TGTGCCAGCAGTTTCAGACAGGGGAGTCAGCCCCAGCATTTT

size: NA
V: TRBV5-4
J: TRBJ1-6
D: NA
CDR3: CASSNRDTSSVSPLHF
DNA: TGTGCCAGCAGTAATAGGGACACTAGTTCGGTTTCACCCCTCCACTTT

size: NA
V: TRBV11-3
J: TRBJ2-5
D: TRBD2
CDR3: CASSSTSRYQETQYF
DNA: TGTGCCAGCAGCTCGACTAGCAGGTACCAAGAGACCCAGTACTTC

size: NA
V: TRBV30
J: TRBJ1-4
D: TRBD1
CDR3: CAWSRGQGEKLFF
DNA: TGTGCCTGGAGCAGGGGGCAAGGTGAAAAACTGTTTTTT

size: NA
V: TRBV2
J: TRBJ2-1
D: NA
CDR3: CASSPTYNEQFF
DNA: TGTGCCAGCTCCCCCACCTACAATGAGCAGTTCTTC

size: NA
V: TRBV9
J: TRBJ1-2
D: NA
CDR3: CASSGTGVTWNGYTF
DNA: TGTGCCAGCAGCGGTACAGGAGTTACTTGGAATGGCTACACCTTC

size: NA
V: TRBV4-3
J: TRBJ1-2
D: TRBD1
CDR3: CASSRNEGAYGYTF
DNA: TGCGCCAGCAGCCGAAACGAGGGGGCCTATGGCTACACCTTC

size: NA
V: TRBV5-5
J: TRBJ2-1
D: NA
CDR3: CASSLFLGSSYNEQFF
DNA: TGTGCCAGCAGCTTGTTCCTAGGAAGCTCCTACAATGAGCAGTTCTTC

size: NA
V: TRBV5-4
J: TRBJ1-4
D: NA
CDR3: CASSRGGMNEKLFF
DNA: TGTGCCAGCAGCCGAGGGGGAATGAATGAAAAACTGTTTTTT

size: NA
V: TRBV3-1/TRBV3-2
J: TRBJ2-1
D: TRBD2
CDR3: CASSQRGAWNEQFF
DNA: TGTGCCAGCAGCCAGCGGGGGGCCTGGAATGAGCAGTTCTTC

size: NA
V: TRBV5-6
J: TRBJ1-5
D: NA
CDR3: CASSAPGINQPQHF
DNA: TGTGCCAGCAGCGCACCCGGGATAAATCAGCCCCAGCATTTT

size: NA
V: TRBV9
J: TRBJ2-1
D: TRBD2
CDR3: CASSVRAGDFYNEQFF
DNA: TGTGCCAGCAGCGTCAGAGCGGGAGACTTCTACAATGAGCAGTTCTTC

size: NA
V: TRBV29-1
J: TRBJ2-7
D: TRBD2
CDR3: CSVGGGNEQYF
DNA: TGCAGCGTTGGGGGGGGAAACGAGCAGTACTTC

size: NA
V: TRBV7-9
J: TRBJ1-5
D: TRBD1
CDR3: CASSLVRGLGNQPQHF
DNA: TGTGCCAGCAGCTTAGTCAGGGGGCTCGGAAATCAGCCCCAGCATTTT

size: once
V: TRBV5-1
J: TRBJ2-7
D: NA
CDR3: CASSSDYRGEQYF
DNA: TGCGCCAGCAGCTCGGACTACAGGGGCGAGCAGTACTTC

size: NA
V: TRBV4-3
J: TRBJ2-1
D: NA
CDR3: CASSQDSGSSYNEQFF
DNA: TGCGCCAGCAGCCAAGATAGCGGAAGCTCCTACAATGAGCAGTTCTTC

size: NA
V: TRBV11-2
J: TRBJ2-3
D: NA
CDR3: CASSLMQASDTQYF
DNA: TGTGCCAGCAGCTTAATGCAAGCGTCAGATACGCAGTATTTT

size: NA
V: TRBV5-6
J: TRBJ1-2
D: TRBD1
CDR3: CASSRGQVGYTF
DNA: TGTGCCAGCAGCCGGGGACAGGTTGGCTACACCTTC

size: NA
V: TRBV2
J: TRBJ2-4
D: NA
CDR3: CASSAGAARAKNIQYF
DNA: TGTGCCAGCAGTGCGGGAGCGGCCCGGGCCAAAAACATTCAGTACTTC

size: NA
V: TRBV5-4
J: TRBJ1-1
D: NA
CDR3: CASSLYGGSNTEAFF
DNA: TGTGCCAGCAGCTTGTACGGAGGATCGAACACTGAAGCTTTCTTT

size: NA
V: TRBV5-1
J: TRBJ2-1
D: NA
CDR3: CASSLVESSYNEQFF
DNA: TGCGCCAGCAGCTTGGTCGAGAGCTCCTACAATGAGCAGTTCTTC

size: NA
V: TRBV27
J: TRBJ1-2
D: NA
CDR3: CASSSFSNYGYTF
DNA: TGTGCCAGCAGTTCGTTTTCTAACTATGGCTACACCTTC

size: NA
V: TRBV14
J: TRBJ1-1
D: TRBD1
CDR3: CASSQHRGMNTEAFF
DNA: TGTGCCAGCAGCCAGCACAGGGGAATGAACACTGAAGCTTTCTTT

size: NA
V: TRBV11-2
J: TRBJ2-2
D: NA
CDR3: CASSLEWAGTGELFF
DNA: TGTGCCAGCAGCTTAGAGTGGGCCGGCACCGGGGAGCTGTTTTTT

size: NA
V: TRBV27
J: TRBJ2-7
D: TRBD1
CDR3: CASSSKPFRDRDRLSWEQYF
DNA: TGTGCCAGCAGTTCGAAACCATTCCGGGACAGGGACCGTCTTTCGTGGGAGCAGTACTTC

size: NA
V: TRBV5-1
J: TRBJ2-2
D: NA
CDR3: CASSLAPVNTGELFF
DNA: TGCGCCAGCAGCTTGGCCCCGGTGAACACCGGGGAGCTGTTTTTT

size: NA
V: TRBV4-2
J: TRBJ2-7
D: TRBD2
CDR3: CASSPGASGDREQYF
DNA: TGTGCCAGCAGCCCGGGGGCTAGCGGGGATCGCGAGCAGTACTTC

size: NA
V: TRBV29-1
J: TRBJ2-7
D: TRBD1
CDR3: CSVVTGTGGSYEQYF
DNA: TGCAGCGTTGTTACCGGGACAGGGGGTTCCTACGAGCAGTACTTC

size: NA
V: TRBV3-1/TRBV3-2
J: TRBJ1-3
D: NA
CDR3: CASSPPEGSGNTIYF
DNA: TGTGCCAGCAGCCCGCCGGAGGGGTCTGGAAACACCATATATTTT

size: NA
V: TRBV5-1
J: TRBJ1-4
D: NA
CDR3: CASSLGRVATNEKLFF
DNA: TGCGCCAGCAGCTTGGGCAGGGTTGCAACTAATGAAAAACTGTTTTTT

size: NA
V: TRBV5-1
J: TRBJ2-1
D: TRBD2
CDR3: CASSSYIRAGGIGDEQFF
DNA: TGCGCCAGCAGCTCCTACATTCGAGCGGGGGGTATTGGAGATGAGCAGTTCTTC

size: few
V: TRBV7-3
J: TRBJ1-1
D: TRBD1
CDR3: CASSSQAGGTEAFF
DNA: TGTGCCAGCAGTTCCCAGGCAGGGGGTACTGAAGCTTTCTTT

size: once
V: TRBV10-3
J: TRBJ1-2
D: NA
CDR3: CAISEPRTAYGYTF
DNA: TGTGCCATCAGTGAGCCCCGGACAGCGTATGGCTACACCTTC

size: once
V: TRBV10-1
J: TRBJ1-3
D: NA
CDR3: CASRGVSGNTIYF
DNA: TGCGCCAGCCGCGGGGTTTCTGGAAACACCATATATTTT

size: once
V: TRBV11-1
J: TRBJ2-7
D: TRBD1
CDR3: CASSLARDRGVRGEQYF
DNA: TGTGCCAGCAGCTTAGCGCGGGACAGGGGTGTCAGAGGCGAGCAGTACTTC

size: NA
V: TRBV19
J: TRBJ2-7
D: TRBD1
CDR3: CASSPGQGPLEQYF
DNA: TGTGCCAGTAGTCCGGGACAGGGACCCCTCGAGCAGTACTTC

size: NA
V: TRBV4-2
J: TRBJ1-2
D: NA
CDR3: CASSQSGDNYGYTF
DNA: TGTGCCAGCAGCCAATCAGGGGATAACTATGGCTACACCTTC

size: NA
V: TRBV2
J: TRBJ1-6
D: NA
CDR3: CASSVADNSNSPLHF
DNA: TGTGCCAGCAGTGTTGCGGACAACTCCAATTCACCCCTCCACTTT

size: NA
V: TRBV7-2
J: TRBJ2-1
D: TRBD2
CDR3: CASSLGLAGGVRQFF
DNA: TGTGCCAGCAGCTTAGGCCTAGCGGGAGGTGTTAGGCAGTTCTTC

size: NA
V: TRBV7-9
J: TRBJ2-7
D: TRBD1
CDR3: CASSLLGQGANEQYF
DNA: TGTGCCAGCAGCCTACTAGGACAGGGGGCTAACGAGCAGTACTTC

size: NA
V: TRBV5-1
J: TRBJ1-1
D: NA
CDR3: CASSLVSQRNTEAFF
DNA: TGCGCCAGCAGTTTGGTTTCACAGAGGAACACTGAAGCTTTCTTT

size: NA
V: TRBV29-1
J: TRBJ2-7
D: TRBD1
CDR3: CSVAGQGYEQYF
DNA: TGCAGCGTTGCGGGACAGGGCTACGAGCAGTACTTC

size: NA
V: TRBV3-1/TRBV3-2
J: TRBJ1-2
D: TRBD1
CDR3: CASSQEFLQGKSGYTF
DNA: TGTGCCAGCAGCCAAGAGTTCCTACAGGGGAAGTCTGGCTACACCTTC